This passage covers 28 T cell receptor beta chains from one sample sequenced in a study of cytomegalovirus exposure and HLA in healthy donors. PCR used 60 Vbeta primers and 13 Jbeta primers. TCRdb keeps only in-frame clones here, not all; method: immunoSEQ multiplex PCR. Its clone listing holds roughly 220,000 clones. Source material: PBMCs. Receptor source: a girl under 10 years old in good health and CMV-seropositive.

The gene calls are TRBV15 and TRBJ2-7, with a weak D call TRBD2 (6 bases). CDR1 LNHNV and CDR2 YYDKDF come from the germline V gene (reference sequence). The V end was cut by 0 bases, the J end by 2 bases, with 8 bases between. The CDR3 sequence is 14 residues long. For the CDR3, the DNA is TGTGCCACCAGCAGAGACCCGGGGGCCTACGAGCAGTACTTC. It encodes CATSRDPGAYEQYF.

The chain combines TRBV18 with TRBJ1-1; no firm D call. The CDR3 is 12 amino acids. V was cut by 3 bases and J by 0 bases, with 2 bases left in between. CDR1 KGHSH and CDR2 LQKENI come from the germline V gene. In DNA form, the CDR3 reads TGTGCCAGCTCACCCTTGAACACTGAAGCTTTCTTT. This encodes CASSPLNTEAFF.

V gene TRBV10-3 combines with J gene TRBJ2-5; D is possibly TRBD2 (6 bases). This CDR3 contains 14 residues. Trimming stripped 4 bases from V and 1 base from J, with 10 bases between. Germline CDR1 reads ENHRY; CDR2 reads SYGVKD. Here the CDR3 reads CAISGGGIQETQYF. DNA for the CDR3: TGTGCCATCAGTGGTGGCGGGATCCAAGAGACCCAGTACTTC.

The J gene is TRBJ2-1, the V gene TRBV7-3; 9 bases fit TRBD2. This CDR3 contains 16 residues. The germline gives CDR1 SGHTA, CDR2 FQGTGA. The J segment lost 1 base and the V segment lost 5 bases, leaving 6 bases of the junction unmatched. The CDR3 loop reads CASSPNLAGSYNEQFF. The CDR3 coding sequence is TGTGCCAGCAGCCCTAACCTAGCGGGATCCTACAATGAGCAGTTCTTC. Combining the CDR3 with reference TRBV7-3 and TRBJ2-1 gives the whole variable domain GAGVSQTPSNKVTEKGKYVELRCDPISGHTALYWYRQSLGQGPEFLIYFQGTGAADDSGLPNDRFFAVRPEGSVSTLKIQRTERGDSAVYLCASSPNLAGSYNEQFFGPGTRLTVL.

The gene calls are TRBV28 and TRBJ2-5, with a possible D match to TRBD2 (6 bases). The length of the CDR3 is 17 residues. Germline V gives CDR1 MDHEN, CDR2 SYDVKM. Trimming took 5 bases from V and 0 from J, leaving 19 bases between them. The CDR3 DNA sequence: TGTGCCAGCAGTCCCGGTCAACTAGCAGGATACCAAGAGACCCAGTACTTC. Encoded protein: CASSPGQLAGYQETQYF.

V is TRBV5-4 and J is TRBJ2-7; 9 bases agree with TRBD1. The germline gives CDR1 SGHNT, CDR2 YYREEE (reference sequence). CDR3 length: 13 amino acids. V lost 3 bases, J lost 3 bases, and 1 base stayed unmatched. CDR3 protein: CASSSDRGYEQYF. The DNA for the CDR3 is TGTGCCAGCAGCTCGGACAGGGGCTACGAGCAGTACTTC.

V and J are TRBV2 and TRBJ2-1, with 7 bases identical to TRBD1. The CDR3 has 13 residues. Trimming at V came to 4 bases and at J to 5 bases, leaving 2 bases not matched to a gene. Germline-derived CDR1 and CDR2 are SNHLY and FYNNEI. The CDR3 DNA sequence: TGTGCCAGCAGTGGGGGACAGAACAATGAGCAGTTCTTC. Amino acid sequence: CASSGGQNNEQFF. The full variable domain, its missing parts supplied by reference TRBV2 and TRBJ2-1, is EPEVTQTPSHQVTQMGQEVILRCVPISNHLYFYWYRQILGQKVEFLVSFYNNEISEKSEIFDDQFSVERPDGSNFTLKIRSTKLEDSAMYFCASSGGQNNEQFFGPGTRLTVL.

The chain recombines TRBV28 with TRBJ2-7; tentative D call: TRBD2 (5 bases). The germline V and J ends were trimmed by 4 bases and 2 bases, with 21 bases remaining between them. CDR1 is MDHEN and CDR2 is SYDVKM in the germline V gene. CDR3 length: 17 residues. CDR3 region: CASSSPFLGRRPYEQYF. Here the CDR3 DNA reads TGTGCCAGCAGTTCTCCCTTTTTGGGCCGGAGGCCCTACGAGCAGTACTTC.

The chain combines TRBV27 with TRBJ2-7; TRBD2 is a possible D gene (5 bases). The V gene's germline CDR1 is MNHEY and CDR2 SMNVEV (reference sequence). This CDR3 is built from 16 residues. V gave up 3 bases and J gave up 0 bases, with 15 bases separating them. In nucleotides, the CDR3 is TGTGCCAGCAGTTTGAGAGGACGTGGGAGCTCCTACGAGCAGTACTTC. Encoded protein: CASSLRGRGSSYEQYF.

This chain joins TRBV5-1 and TRBJ1-2; D perhaps matches TRBD1 (5 bases). Germline V CDR1 and CDR2: SGHRS, YFSETQ. Trimming left V 4 bases short and J 4 bases short, with 14 bases between. This CDR3 is built from 14 residues. The CDR3 here is CASSLSDRGYGYTF. For the CDR3, the DNA is TGCGCCAGCAGCCTTTCTGACAGAGGCTATGGCTACACCTTC.

Comments on this clone: One end of the junction fails to match germline, which may point to a read error. The genes are TRBV11-2 and TRBJ1-5; possibly TRBD1 for D (6 bases). The CDR3 is made up of 15 amino acids. Germline CDR1 reads SGHAT; CDR2 reads FQNNGV. As DNA, the CDR3 is TGTGCCAGCAGCTTAGGTCGACAGGCCAATCAGCCCCGGCATTTT. Amino acids: CASSLGRQANQPRHF.

The gene calls are TRBV19 and TRBJ2-7; 8 bases agree with TRBD2. CDR1 and CDR2 (germline): LNHDA, SQIVND (reference sequence). The CDR3 is made up of 15 amino acids. The V gene end was trimmed by 9 bases and the J gene end by 7 bases; junction bases not matched to a gene: 17. CDR3 loop: CASHTTSGPYGEQYF. The CDR3 DNA is TGTGCCAGCCACACTACTAGCGGCCCTTACGGAGAGCAGTACTTC. Drawing the rest from reference TRBV19 and TRBJ2-7, the complete variable domain is DGGITQSPKYLFRKEGQNVTLSCEQNLNHDAMYWYRQDPGQGLRLIYYSQIVNDFQKGDIAEGYSVSREKKESFPLTVTSAQKNPTAFYLCASHTTSGPYGEQYFGPGTRLTVT.

The CDR3 DNA reads TGTGCCAGCAGCTTGATTACAGGGATCACCGGGGAGCTGTTTTTT. Its protein product is CASSLITGITGELFF. V gene TRBV5-6 combines with J gene TRBJ2-2; maybe TRBD1 (6 bases). Trimming took 1 base from V and 4 from J, leaving 11 bases between them. Germline V gene data show CDR1 as SGHDT and CDR2 as YYEEEE. This CDR3 spans 15 amino acids. The full variable domain, with the rest looked up from reference TRBV5-6 and TRBJ2-2, is DAGVTQSPTHLIKTRGQQVTLRCSPKSGHDTVSWYQQALGQGPQFIFQYYEEEERQRGNFPDRFSGHQFPNYSSELNVNALLLGDSALYLCASSLITGITGELFFGEGSRLTVL.

This chain uses TRBV6-6 with TRBJ2-3, with TRBD2 as a possible D gene (5 bases). V lost 2 bases to trimming and J lost 4 bases, with 10 bases between them. Germline CDR1 and CDR2: MNHNY and SVGAGI (reference sequence). The CDR3 contains 14 residues. The CDR3 protein is CASSYPARADTQYF. CDR3 bases: TGTGCCAGCAGTTACCCCGCGCGGGCAGATACGCAGTATTTT.

The genes are TRBV2 and TRBJ1-5, with 8 nucleotides matching TRBD1. The CDR3 has 13 residues. J gave up 7 bases and V 6 bases, and 5 bases lay outside the gene matches. Per the germline V gene, CDR1 is SNHLY and CDR2 is FYNNEI. CDR3 DNA: TGTGCCAGCAGAGTGACAGGGGACCAGCCCCAGCATTTT. It yields the protein CASRVTGDQPQHF.

This chain uses TRBV6-5 with TRBJ2-7; 8 bases map to TRBD1. Per germline, CDR1 MNHEY and CDR2 SVGAGI. The V segment lost 5 bases and the J segment 1 base; nucleotides outside the gene matches: 7. The CDR3 spans 15 residues. The CDR3 coding sequence is TGTGCCAGCAGTCCGACAGGGGTCCTTTCCTACGAGCAGTACTTC. Its translation: CASSPTGVLSYEQYF.

The chain combines TRBV9 with TRBJ2-7; tentative D call: TRBD1 (5 bases). V lost 0 bases and J 7 bases, leaving 14 bases between the germline ends. The CDR3 contains 14 residues. CDR1 is SGDLS and CDR2 is YYNGEE in the germline V gene. The CDR3 DNA is TGTGCCAGCAGCGTAGGGGGCCGGGTGGATGAGCAGTACTTC. Residues: CASSVGGRVDEQYF.

The chain joins TRBV14 to TRBJ2-1; tentatively, D is TRBD1 (5 bases). There are 13 residues in the CDR3. V lost 5 bases and J 3 bases, leaving 8 bases between the germline ends. Germline V gene sequence: CDR1 SGHDN, CDR2 FVKESK. CDR3 sequence (DNA): TGTGCCAGCAGCTCCAGGGACTACAATGAGCAGTTCTTC. Translating gives CASSSRDYNEQFF. The full variable domain, with the rest looked up from reference TRBV14 and TRBJ2-1, is EAGVTQFPSHSVIEKGQTVTLRCDPISGHDNLYWYRRVMGKEIKFLLHFVKESKQDESGMPNNRFLAERTGGTYSTLKVQPAELEDSGVYFCASSSRDYNEQFFGPGTRLTVL.

CDR3 sequence: CASSILAGGPHEQFF. DNA for the CDR3: TGTGCCAGCAGCATCCTAGCGGGAGGGCCCCATGAGCAGTTCTTC. This rearrangement joins TRBV5-6 to TRBJ2-1; 12 bases match TRBD2. The CDR3 is 15 amino acids. CDR1 and CDR2 (germline): SGHDT, YYEEEE. V gave up 4 bases and J gave up 8 bases; unmatched junction bases: 7.

CDR3 sequence reads: CASTTARLAVTDTQYF. CDR3 DNA: TGTGCCAGCACCACCGCTAGACTAGCGGTAACAGATACGCAGTATTTT. The chain joins TRBV11-2 to TRBJ2-3, with 9 bases identical to TRBD2. CDR1 is SGHAT, CDR2 FQNNGV, per germline. J gave up 3 bases and V 7 bases, and 11 bases lay outside the gene matches. This CDR3 is 16 amino acids long.

The CDR3 region is CASSIGQAARYEQYF. The CDR3, as DNA: TGTGCCAGCAGTATCGGACAGGCCGCCCGCTACGAGCAGTACTTC. The chain uses TRBV28 and TRBJ2-7, with 7 positions matching TRBD1. CDR1 MDHEN and CDR2 SYDVKM come from the germline V gene. CDR3 length: 15 amino acids. V shed 5 bases and J 3 bases; nucleotides not matched to a gene: 10.

The J gene is TRBJ2-6, the V gene TRBV27, with D possibly TRBD2 on 7 matching bases. V lost 10 bases, J lost 0 bases, and 13 bases lay in between. The germline CDR1 and CDR2 sequences are MNHEY and SMNVEV (reference sequence). The CDR3 runs to 15 residues. CDR3 in DNA: TGTGCCACCTGGGCGGGGGCCTCTGGGGCCAACGTCCTGACTTTC. It translates to CATWAGASGANVLTF.

The rearrangement uses TRBV4-1 and TRBJ1-4; weak D call: TRBD1 (5 bases). CDR1 MGHRA and CDR2 YSYEKL come from the germline V gene. The CDR3 length is 15 residues. V shed 1 base and J shed 8 bases, with 14 bases lying between them. CDR3: CASSQGEGRGEKLFF. The CDR3 coding sequence is TGCGCCAGCAGCCAAGGGGAGGGGAGAGGGGAAAAACTGTTTTTT.

The rearrangement links TRBV10-3 to TRBJ2-3, with TRBD2 identical over 8 bases. CDR1 ENHRY and CDR2 SYGVKD come from the germline V gene. Trimming at V came to 4 bases and at J to 0 bases, leaving 3 bases not matched to a gene. The CDR3 runs to 15 residues. Written as DNA, the CDR3 is TGTGCCATCAGTGGACTAGCGATAAGCACAGATACGCAGTATTTT. It translates to CAISGLAISTDTQYF.

This chain uses TRBV29-1 with TRBJ1-3; D unclear. Germline CDR1 SQVTM, CDR2 ANQGSEA. Trimming pared 7 bases from V and 1 base from J, leaving 14 bases between. This CDR3 region has 14 residues. The CDR3 is CSASTYVSGNTIYF. The CDR3 nucleotides read TGCAGCGCGTCGACTTATGTTTCTGGAAACACCATATATTTT. Looking up the rest from reference TRBV29-1 and TRBJ1-3 gives the full variable domain: SAVISQKPSRDICQRGTSLTIQCQVDSQVTMMFWYRQQPGQSLTLIATANQGSEATYESGFVIDKFPISRPNLTFSTLTVSNMSPEDSSIYLCSASTYVSGNTIYFGEGSWLTVV.

The V gene is TRBV30, the J gene TRBJ2-1, with D tentatively TRBD2 (5 bases). Germline V gene data show CDR1 as GTSNPN and CDR2 as SVGIG (reference sequence). With 3 bases removed from V and 2 bases from J, the gap between germline ends came to 17 bases. The CDR3 totals 16 residues. CDR3 nucleotide sequence: TGTGCCTGGAGCTCAGAGGGCCAGTTCGCCTACAATGAGCAGTTCTTC. This translates into CAWSSEGQFAYNEQFF.

This rearrangement joins TRBV6-1 to TRBJ1-1, with D uncertain. The CDR3 extends over 13 amino acids. The ends were cut back, 10 bases at V and 1 base at J, with 13 bases in the middle. Germline V gene lookup returns CDR1 MNHNS and CDR2 SASEGT. The DNA for the CDR3 is TGTGCCACGGTGAGGGCCGAGAACACTGAAGCTTTCTTT. It is translated as CATVRAENTEAFF.

The chain couples TRBV18 to TRBJ2-2; D uncertain. The germline CDR1 and CDR2 sequences are KGHSH and LQKENI. There are 13 residues in the CDR3. Trimming cost V 5 bases and J 1 base, with 5 bases left between them. CDR3 DNA: TGTGCCAGCTCATCCCAGAACACCGGGGAGCTGTTTTTT. Translating it yields CASSSQNTGELFF.